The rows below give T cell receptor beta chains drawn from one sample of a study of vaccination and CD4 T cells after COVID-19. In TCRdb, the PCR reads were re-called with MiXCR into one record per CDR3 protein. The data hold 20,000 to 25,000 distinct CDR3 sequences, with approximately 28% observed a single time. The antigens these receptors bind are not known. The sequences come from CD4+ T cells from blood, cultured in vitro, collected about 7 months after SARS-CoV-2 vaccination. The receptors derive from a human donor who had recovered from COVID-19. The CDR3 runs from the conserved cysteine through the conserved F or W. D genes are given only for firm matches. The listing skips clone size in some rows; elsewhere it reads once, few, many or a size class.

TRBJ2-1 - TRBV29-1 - CSVVGAGVASYNEQFF TGCAGCGTTGTGGGGGCGGGGGTAGCGAGTTACAATGAGCAGTTCTTC
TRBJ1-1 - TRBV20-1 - CSAAVLLQGRNTEAFF TGCAGTGCCGCCGTTCTTTTACAGGGTCGGAACACTGAAGCTTTCTTT
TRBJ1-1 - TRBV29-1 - CSVDAQGRTEAFF TGCAGCGTTGATGCGCAGGGTAGAACTGAAGCTTTCTTT
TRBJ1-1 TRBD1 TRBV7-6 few CASSAYRGNTEAFF TGTGCCAGCTCAGCTTACAGGGGGAACACTGAAGCTTTCTTT
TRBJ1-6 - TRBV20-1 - CSANFRRTNSPLHF TGCAGTGCTAATTTCAGACGGACGAATTCACCCCTCCACTTT
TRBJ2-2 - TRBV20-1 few CSARGFTGELFF TGCAGTGCTAGAGGCTTTACCGGGGAGCTGTTTTTT
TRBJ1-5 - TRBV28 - CASSSRQPQHF TGTGCCAGCAGTTCCCGTCAGCCCCAGCATTTT
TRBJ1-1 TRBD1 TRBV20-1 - CSARDSLNTEAFF TGCAGTGCGAGGGACAGCTTAAACACTGAAGCTTTCTTT
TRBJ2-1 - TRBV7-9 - CASIKVVGSLFF TGTGCCAGCATCAAGGTCGTCGGGAGCCTATTCTTC
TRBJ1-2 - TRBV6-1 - CASSVLTGNYGYTF TGTGCCAGCAGTGTTCTGACAGGAAACTATGGCTACACCTTC
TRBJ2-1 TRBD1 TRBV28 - CASRGGQDHEQFF TGTGCCAGCAGGGGGGGACAGGACCATGAGCAGTTCTTC
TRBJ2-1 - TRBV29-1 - CSVVEVSYNEQFF TGCAGCGTAGTGGAAGTCTCCTACAATGAGCAGTTCTTC
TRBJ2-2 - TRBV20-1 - CSADNANTGELFF TGCAGTGCTGATAACGCGAACACCGGGGAGCTGTTTTTT
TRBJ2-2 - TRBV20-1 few CSASHSSDTGELFF TGCAGTGCTAGCCATTCTAGCGACACCGGGGAGCTGTTTTTT
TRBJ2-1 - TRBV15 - CATSRDWRAAINEQFF TGTGCCACCAGCAGAGATTGGAGGGCGGCTATCAATGAGCAGTTCTTC
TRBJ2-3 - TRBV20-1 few CSARDPGTQDTQYF TGCAGTGCTAGAGACCCAGGTACACAAGATACGCAGTATTTT
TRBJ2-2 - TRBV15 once CATSRITGFGELFF TGTGCCACCAGCAGAATTACCGGGTTCGGGGAGCTGTTTTTT
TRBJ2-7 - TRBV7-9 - CASSFFRSDEQYF TGTGCCAGCAGCTTTTTTCGATCGGACGAGCAGTACTTC
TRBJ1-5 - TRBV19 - CASSFRQNYNQPQHF TGTGCCAGTAGTTTTCGACAGAACTATAATCAGCCCCAGCATTTT
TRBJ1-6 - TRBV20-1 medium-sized CSARAVGGSPLHF TGCAGTGCTAGGGCAGTAGGTGGTTCACCCCTCCACTTT